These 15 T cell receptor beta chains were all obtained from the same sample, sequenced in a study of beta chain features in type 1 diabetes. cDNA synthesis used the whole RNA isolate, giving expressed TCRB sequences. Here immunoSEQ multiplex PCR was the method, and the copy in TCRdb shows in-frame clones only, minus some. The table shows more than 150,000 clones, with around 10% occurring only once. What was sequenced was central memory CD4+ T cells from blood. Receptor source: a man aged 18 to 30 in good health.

CDR3 region: CASSVATSAGSYNEQFF. In DNA form, the CDR3 reads TGTGCCAGCAGCGTAGCTACTAGCGCGGGCTCCTACAATGAGCAGTTCTTC. This chain connects TRBV9 to TRBJ2-1, with TRBD2 identical over 7 bases. V shed 0 bases, J shed 0 bases, and the junction held 6 bases outside the gene matches. The CDR3 sequence is 17 residues long. Germline CDR1 SGDLS, CDR2 YYNGEE.

The CDR3 bases are TGCGCCAGCAGCTTGGGGCGCCGAGGGACAGATACGCAGTATTTT. Residues: CASSLGRRGTDTQYF. The chain combines TRBV5-1 with TRBJ2-3; possible D gene TRBD2, 5 bases. The CDR3 consists of 15 residues. Between the trimmed V and J ends, which lost 0 bases and 3 bases, there was a span of 11 bases. Germline V gene data show CDR1 as SGHRS and CDR2 as YFSETQ.

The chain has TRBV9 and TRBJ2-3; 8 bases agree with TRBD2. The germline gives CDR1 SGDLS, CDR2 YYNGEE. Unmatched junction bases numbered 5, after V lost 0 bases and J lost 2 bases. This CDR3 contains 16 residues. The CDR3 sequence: CASSVGGSGTTDTQYF. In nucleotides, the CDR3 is TGTGCCAGCAGCGTAGGTGGTAGCGGGACCACAGATACGCAGTATTTT.

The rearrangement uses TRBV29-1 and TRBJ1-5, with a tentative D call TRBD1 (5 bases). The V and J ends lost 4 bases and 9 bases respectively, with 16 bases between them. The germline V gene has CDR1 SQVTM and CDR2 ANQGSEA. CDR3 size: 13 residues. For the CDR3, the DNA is TGCAGCGTTGTTGGGGACCTGGGAGGGCCCCAGCATTTT. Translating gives CSVVGDLGGPQHF.

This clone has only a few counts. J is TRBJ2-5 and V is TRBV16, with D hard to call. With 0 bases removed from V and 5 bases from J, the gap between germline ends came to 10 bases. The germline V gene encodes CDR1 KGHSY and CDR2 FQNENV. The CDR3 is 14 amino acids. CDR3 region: CASSQSNRLETQYF. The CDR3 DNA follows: TGTGCCAGCAGCCAATCGAATAGACTGGAGACCCAGTACTTC.

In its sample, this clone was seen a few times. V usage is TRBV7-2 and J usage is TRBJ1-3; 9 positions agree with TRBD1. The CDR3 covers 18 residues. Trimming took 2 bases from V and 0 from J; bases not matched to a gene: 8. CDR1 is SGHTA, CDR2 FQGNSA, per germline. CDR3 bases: TGTGCCAGCAGCTTACAAACTGGGACAGGGACCTCTGGAAACACCATATATTTT. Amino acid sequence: CASSLQTGTGTSGNTIYF.

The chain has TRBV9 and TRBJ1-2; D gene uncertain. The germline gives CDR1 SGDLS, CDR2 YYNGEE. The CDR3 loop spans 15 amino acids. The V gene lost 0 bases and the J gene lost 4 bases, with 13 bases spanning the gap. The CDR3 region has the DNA TGTGCCAGCAGCGTAGGGAGGAGTCTAGGCTATGGCTACACCTTC. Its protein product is CASSVGRSLGYGYTF. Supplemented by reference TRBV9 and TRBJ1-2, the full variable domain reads DSGVTQTPKHLITATGQRVTLRCSPRSGDLSVYWYQQSLDQGLQFLIQYYNGEERAKGNILERFSAQQFPDLHSELNLSSLELGDSALYFCASSVGRSLGYGYTFGSGTRLTVV.

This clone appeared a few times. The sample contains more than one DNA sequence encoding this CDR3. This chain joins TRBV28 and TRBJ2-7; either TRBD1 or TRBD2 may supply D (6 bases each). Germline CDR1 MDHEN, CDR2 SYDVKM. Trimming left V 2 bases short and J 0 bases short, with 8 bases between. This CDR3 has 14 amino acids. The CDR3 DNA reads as TGTGCCAGCAGTTTAGGAGGGGGCTCCTACGAGCAGTACTTC. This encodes CASSLGGGSYEQYF.

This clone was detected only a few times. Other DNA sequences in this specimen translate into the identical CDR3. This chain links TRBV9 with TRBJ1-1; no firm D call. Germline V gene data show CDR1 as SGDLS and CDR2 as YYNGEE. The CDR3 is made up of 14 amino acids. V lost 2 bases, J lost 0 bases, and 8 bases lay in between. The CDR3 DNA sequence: TGTGCCAGCAGCGTGGACCCTTTGAACACTGAAGCTTTCTTT. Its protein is CASSVDPLNTEAFF.

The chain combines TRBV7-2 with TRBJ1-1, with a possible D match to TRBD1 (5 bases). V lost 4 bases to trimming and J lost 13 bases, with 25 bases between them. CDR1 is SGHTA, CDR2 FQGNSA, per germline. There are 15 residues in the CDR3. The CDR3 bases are TGTGCCAGCAGCTCGCCATACAAACAGGAGATCAAGGATTTCTTT. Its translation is CASSSPYKQEIKDFF.

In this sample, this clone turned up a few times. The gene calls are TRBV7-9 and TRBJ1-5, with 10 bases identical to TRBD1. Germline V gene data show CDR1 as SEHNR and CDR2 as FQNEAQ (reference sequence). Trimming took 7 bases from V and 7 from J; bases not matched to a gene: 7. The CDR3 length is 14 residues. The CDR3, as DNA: TGTGCCAGCACCCTAGGACAGGGGGAACAGCCCCAGCATTTT. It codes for CASTLGQGEQPQHF.

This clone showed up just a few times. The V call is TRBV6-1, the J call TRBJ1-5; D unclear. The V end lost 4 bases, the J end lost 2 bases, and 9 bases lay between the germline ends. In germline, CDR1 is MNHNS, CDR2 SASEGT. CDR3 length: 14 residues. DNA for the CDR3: TGTGCCAGCAGTGCGGAGGCTGGCAATCAGCCCCAGCATTTT. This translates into CASSAEAGNQPQHF.

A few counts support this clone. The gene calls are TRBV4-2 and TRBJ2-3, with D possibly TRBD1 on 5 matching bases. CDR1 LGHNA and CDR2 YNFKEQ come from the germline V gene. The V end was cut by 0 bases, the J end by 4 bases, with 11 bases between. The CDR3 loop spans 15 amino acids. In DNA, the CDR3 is TGTGCCAGCAGCCAAGAAAGGCAGGGCCCAGATACGCAGTATTTT. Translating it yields CASSQERQGPDTQYF.

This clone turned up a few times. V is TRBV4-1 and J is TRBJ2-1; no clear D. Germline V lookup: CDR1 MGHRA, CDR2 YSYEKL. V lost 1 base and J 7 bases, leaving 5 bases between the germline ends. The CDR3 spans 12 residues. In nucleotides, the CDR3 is TGCGCCAGCAGCCAAGTTCGGAATGAGCAGTTCTTC. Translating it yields CASSQVRNEQFF.

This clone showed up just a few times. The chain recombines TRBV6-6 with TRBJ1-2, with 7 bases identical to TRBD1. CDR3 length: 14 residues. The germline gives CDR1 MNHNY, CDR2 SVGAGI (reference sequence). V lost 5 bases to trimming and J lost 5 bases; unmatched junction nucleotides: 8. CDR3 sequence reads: CASSDRTGGYGYTF. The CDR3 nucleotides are TGTGCCAGCAGTGACCGGACAGGCGGGTATGGCTACACCTTC.